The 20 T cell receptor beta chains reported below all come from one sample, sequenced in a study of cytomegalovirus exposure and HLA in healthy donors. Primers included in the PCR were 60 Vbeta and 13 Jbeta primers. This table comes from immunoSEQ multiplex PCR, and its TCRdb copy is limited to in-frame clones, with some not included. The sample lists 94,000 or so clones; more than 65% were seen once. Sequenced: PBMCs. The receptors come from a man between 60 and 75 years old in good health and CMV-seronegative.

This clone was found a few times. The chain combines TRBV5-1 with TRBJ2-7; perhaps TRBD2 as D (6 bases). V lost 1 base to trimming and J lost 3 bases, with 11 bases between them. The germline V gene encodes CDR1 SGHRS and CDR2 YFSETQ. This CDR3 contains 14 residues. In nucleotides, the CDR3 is TGCGCCAGCAGCTTGTCCCAGGGAGGCTACGAGCAGTACTTC. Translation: CASSLSQGGYEQYF.

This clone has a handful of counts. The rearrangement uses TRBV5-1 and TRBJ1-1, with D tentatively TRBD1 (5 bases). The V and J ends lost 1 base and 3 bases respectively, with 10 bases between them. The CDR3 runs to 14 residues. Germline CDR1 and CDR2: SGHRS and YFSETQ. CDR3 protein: CASSLKGEHTEAFF. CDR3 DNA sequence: TGCGCCAGCAGCTTGAAAGGGGAACACACTGAAGCTTTCTTT.

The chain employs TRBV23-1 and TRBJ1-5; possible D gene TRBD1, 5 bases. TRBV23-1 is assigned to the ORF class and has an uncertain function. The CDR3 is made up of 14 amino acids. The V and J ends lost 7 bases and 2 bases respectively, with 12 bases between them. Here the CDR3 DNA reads TGCGCCAGCACCTTCGACAGTTGCAATCAGCCCCAGCATTTT. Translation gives CASTFDSCNQPQHF.

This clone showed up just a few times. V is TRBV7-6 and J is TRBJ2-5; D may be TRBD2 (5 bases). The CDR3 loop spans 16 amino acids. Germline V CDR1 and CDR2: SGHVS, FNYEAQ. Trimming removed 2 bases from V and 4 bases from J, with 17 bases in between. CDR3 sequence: CASSLSGETPRETQYF. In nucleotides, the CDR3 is TGTGCCAGCAGCTTATCTGGGGAGACCCCTAGAGAGACCCAGTACTTC.

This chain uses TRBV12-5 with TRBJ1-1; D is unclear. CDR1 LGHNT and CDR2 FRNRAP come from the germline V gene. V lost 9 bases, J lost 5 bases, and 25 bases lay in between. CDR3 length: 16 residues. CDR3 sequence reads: CASPPGGREESTEAFF. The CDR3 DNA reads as TGTGCTAGCCCCCCCGGCGGGCGGGAAGAGAGTACTGAAGCTTTCTTT.

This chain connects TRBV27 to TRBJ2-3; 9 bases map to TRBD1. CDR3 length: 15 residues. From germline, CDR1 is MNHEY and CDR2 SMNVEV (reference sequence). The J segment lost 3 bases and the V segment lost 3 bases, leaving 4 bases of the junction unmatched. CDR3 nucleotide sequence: TGTGCCAGCAGTTTTGTGACAGGGGGAACAGATACGCAGTATTTT. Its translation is CASSFVTGGTDTQYF.

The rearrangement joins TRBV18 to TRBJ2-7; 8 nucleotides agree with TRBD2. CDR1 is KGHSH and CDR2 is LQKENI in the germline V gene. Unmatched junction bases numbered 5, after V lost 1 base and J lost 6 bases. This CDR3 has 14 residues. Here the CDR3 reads CASSPLGGALEQYF. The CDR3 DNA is TGTGCCAGCTCACCACTCGGGGGGGCCCTCGAGCAGTACTTC.

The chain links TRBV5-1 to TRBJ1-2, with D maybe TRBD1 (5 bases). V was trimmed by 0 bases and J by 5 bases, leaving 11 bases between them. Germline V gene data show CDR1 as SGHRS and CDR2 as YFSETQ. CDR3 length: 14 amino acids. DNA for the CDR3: TGCGCCAGCAGCTTGGCCACGGGACTATATGGCTACACCTTC. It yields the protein CASSLATGLYGYTF.

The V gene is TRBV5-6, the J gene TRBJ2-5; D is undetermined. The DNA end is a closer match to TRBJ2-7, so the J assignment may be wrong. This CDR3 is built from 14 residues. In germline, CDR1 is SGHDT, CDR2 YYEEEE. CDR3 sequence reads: CASSFRPSNYEQYF. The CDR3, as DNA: TGTGCCAGCAGCTTCAGACCGAGTAACTACGAGCAGTACTTC.

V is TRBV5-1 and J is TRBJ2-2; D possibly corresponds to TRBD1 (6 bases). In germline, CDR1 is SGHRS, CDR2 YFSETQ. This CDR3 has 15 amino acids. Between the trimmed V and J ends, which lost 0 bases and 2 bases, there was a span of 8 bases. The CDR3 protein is CASSLAQGNTGELFF. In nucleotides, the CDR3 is TGCGCCAGCAGCTTGGCACAGGGTAACACCGGGGAGCTGTTTTTT.

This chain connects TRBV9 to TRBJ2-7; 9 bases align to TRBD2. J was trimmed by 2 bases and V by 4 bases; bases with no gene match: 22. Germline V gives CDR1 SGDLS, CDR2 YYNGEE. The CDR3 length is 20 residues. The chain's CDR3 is CASSLDVSGGGPESTYEQYF. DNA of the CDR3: TGTGCCAGCAGCCTGGACGTTAGCGGGGGAGGACCCGAATCAACCTACGAGCAGTACTTC.

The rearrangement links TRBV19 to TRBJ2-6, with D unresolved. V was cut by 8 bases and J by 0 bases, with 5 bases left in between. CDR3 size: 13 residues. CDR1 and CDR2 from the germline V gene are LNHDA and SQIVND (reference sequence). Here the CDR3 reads CASEISGANVLTF. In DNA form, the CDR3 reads TGTGCCAGTGAGATCTCTGGGGCCAACGTCCTGACTTTC.

The chain's CDR3 is CASSLDKLAYGYTF. In DNA, the CDR3 is TGCGCCAGCAGCTTGGACAAGCTAGCCTATGGCTACACCTTC. The gene calls are TRBV5-1 and TRBJ1-2, with D hard to call. The CDR3 loop spans 14 amino acids. Germline values: CDR1 SGHRS, CDR2 YFSETQ. The V gene lost 0 bases and the J gene lost 4 bases, with 10 bases spanning the gap.

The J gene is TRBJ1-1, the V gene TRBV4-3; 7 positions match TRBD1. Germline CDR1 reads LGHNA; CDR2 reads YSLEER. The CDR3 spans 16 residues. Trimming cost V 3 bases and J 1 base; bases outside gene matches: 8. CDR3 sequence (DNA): TGCGCCAGCAGCCACCTTCCCGGACAGGCGAACACTGAAGCTTTCTTT. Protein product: CASSHLPGQANTEAFF.

The CDR3, as DNA: TGTGCCACCGCCTCCCGGGGCATTCAGTACTTC. Its translation is CATASRGIQYF. The V call is TRBV6-5, the J call TRBJ2-4, with D possibly being TRBD2 (5 bases). The CDR3 extends over 11 amino acids. Between the trimmed V and J ends, which lost 10 bases and 9 bases, there was a span of 13 bases. Germline V gives CDR1 MNHEY, CDR2 SVGAGI.

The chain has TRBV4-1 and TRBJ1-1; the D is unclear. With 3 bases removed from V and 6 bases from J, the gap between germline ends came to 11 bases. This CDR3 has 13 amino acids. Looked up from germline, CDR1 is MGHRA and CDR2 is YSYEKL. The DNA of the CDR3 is TGCGCCAGCAGCCAGGGAGGCCGCCCTGAAGCTTTCTTT. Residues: CASSQGGRPEAFF.

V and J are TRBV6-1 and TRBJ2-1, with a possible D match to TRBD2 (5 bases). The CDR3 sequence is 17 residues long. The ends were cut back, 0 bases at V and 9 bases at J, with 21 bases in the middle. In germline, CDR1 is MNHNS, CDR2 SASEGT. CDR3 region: CASSEAGRRAWLSEQFF. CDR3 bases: TGTGCCAGCAGTGAAGCGGGCCGGCGGGCTTGGCTCAGTGAGCAGTTCTTC.

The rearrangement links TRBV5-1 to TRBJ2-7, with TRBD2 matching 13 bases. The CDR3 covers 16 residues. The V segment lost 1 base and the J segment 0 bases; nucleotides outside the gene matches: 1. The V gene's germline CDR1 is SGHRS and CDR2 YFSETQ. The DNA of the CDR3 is TGCGCCAGCAGCTTGTGGACTAGCGGGAGCTCCTACGAGCAGTACTTC. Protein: CASSLWTSGSSYEQYF.

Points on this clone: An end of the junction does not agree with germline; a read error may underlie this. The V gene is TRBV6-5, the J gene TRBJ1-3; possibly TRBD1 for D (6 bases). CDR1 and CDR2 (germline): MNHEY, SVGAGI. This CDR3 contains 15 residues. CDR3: CASSNSGDSGNTIYF. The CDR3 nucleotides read TGTGCCAGCAGTAACTCAGGGGACTCTGGAAACACCATATATTTT.

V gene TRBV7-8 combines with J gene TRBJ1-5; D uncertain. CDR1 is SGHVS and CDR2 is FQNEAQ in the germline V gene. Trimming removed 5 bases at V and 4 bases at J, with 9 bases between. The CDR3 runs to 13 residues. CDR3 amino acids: CASSPAGNQPQHF. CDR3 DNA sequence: TGTGCCAGCAGCCCCGCCGGGAATCAGCCCCAGCATTTT.